The sequence of this T cell receptor beta chain was determined in a study of PD-1 blockade in mismatch repair-deficient tumors. The V gene end was trimmed by 6 bases and the J gene end by 2 bases; junction bases not matched to a gene: 10. This CDR3 has 15 residues. Germline V lookup: CDR1 SGHKS, CDR2 YYEKEE (reference sequence). Assay used: immunoSEQ multiplex PCR; TCRdb lists only in-frame clones, some missing. The table records about 100,000 clones, over 75% of them present only once. This sequence joins TRBV5-5 and TRBJ2-7; 8 bases are a match to TRBD1. The clonotype comes from an adult with mismatch repair-deficient cancer. The sample consisted of peripheral blood, taken about 33 weeks after starting pembrolizumab. This chain's CDR3 is CASNLGQGRTYEQYF. CDR3 DNA sequence: TGTGCCAGCAACCTCGGACAGGGACGGACCTACGAGCAGTACTTC.